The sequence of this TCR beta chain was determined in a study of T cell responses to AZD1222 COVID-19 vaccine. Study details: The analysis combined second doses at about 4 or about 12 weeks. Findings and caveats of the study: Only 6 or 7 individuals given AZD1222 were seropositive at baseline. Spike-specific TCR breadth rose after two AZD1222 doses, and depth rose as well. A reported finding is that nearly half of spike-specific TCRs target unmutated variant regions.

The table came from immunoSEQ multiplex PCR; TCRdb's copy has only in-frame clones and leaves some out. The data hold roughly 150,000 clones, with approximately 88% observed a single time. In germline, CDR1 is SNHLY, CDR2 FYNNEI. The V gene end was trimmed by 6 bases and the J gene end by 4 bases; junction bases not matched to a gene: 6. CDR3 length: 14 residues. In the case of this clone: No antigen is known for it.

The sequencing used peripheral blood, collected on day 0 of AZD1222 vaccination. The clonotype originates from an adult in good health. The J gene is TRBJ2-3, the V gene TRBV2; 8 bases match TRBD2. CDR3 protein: CASRGYGGADTQYF. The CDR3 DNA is TGTGCCAGCAGGGGTTACGGGGGGGCAGATACGCAGTATTTT.